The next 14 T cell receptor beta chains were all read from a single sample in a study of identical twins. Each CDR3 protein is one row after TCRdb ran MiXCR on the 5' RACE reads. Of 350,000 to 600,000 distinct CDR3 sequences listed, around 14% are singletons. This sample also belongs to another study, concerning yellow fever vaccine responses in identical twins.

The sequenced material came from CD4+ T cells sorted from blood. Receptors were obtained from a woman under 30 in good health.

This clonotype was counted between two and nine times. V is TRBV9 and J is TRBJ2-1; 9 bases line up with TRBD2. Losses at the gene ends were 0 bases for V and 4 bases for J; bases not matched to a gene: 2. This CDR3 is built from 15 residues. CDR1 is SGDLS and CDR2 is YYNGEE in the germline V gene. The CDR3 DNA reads TGTGCCAGCAGCGTAGAGCGGGGGGATTACAATGAGCAGTTCTTC. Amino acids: CASSVERGDYNEQFF.

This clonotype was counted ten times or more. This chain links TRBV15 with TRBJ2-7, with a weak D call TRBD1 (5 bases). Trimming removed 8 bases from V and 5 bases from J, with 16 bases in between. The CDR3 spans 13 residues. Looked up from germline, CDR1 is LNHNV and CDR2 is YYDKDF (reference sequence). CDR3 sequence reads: CATAPGYRNEQYF. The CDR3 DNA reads TGTGCCACCGCACCAGGGTATCGAAACGAGCAGTACTTC.

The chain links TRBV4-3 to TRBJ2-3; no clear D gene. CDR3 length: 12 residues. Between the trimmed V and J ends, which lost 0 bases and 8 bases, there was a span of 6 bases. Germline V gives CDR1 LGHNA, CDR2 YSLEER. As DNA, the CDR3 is TGCGCCAGCAGCCAAGAAGCCTCTACGCAGTATTTT. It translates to CASSQEASTQYF.

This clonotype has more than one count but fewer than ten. This CDR3 reads CAISLTLAGYEQYF. As DNA, the CDR3 is TGTGCCATCTCCCTCACTCTAGCGGGTTACGAGCAGTACTTC. The chain employs TRBV10-3 and TRBJ2-7; 8 bases match TRBD2. CDR1 ENHRY and CDR2 SYGVKD come from the germline V gene. J lost 4 bases, V lost 8 bases, and 10 bases had no gene match. The CDR3 is 14 residues long.

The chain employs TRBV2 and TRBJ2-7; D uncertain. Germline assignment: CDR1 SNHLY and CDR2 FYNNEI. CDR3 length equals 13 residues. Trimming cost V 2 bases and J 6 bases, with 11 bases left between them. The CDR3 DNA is TGTGCCAGCAGTGAATGGGGAACCAGCGAGCAGTACTTC. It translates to CASSEWGTSEQYF.

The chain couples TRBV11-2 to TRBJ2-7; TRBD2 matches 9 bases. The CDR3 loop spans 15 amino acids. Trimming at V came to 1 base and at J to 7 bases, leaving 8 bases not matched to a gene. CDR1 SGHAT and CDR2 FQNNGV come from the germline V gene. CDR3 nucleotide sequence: TGTGCCAGCAGCTTAGGGGCGGGGGGGCCGTTGGAGCAGTACTTC. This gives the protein CASSLGAGGPLEQYF.

CDR3 protein: CASSRGAIPSSYEQYF. The CDR3 DNA follows: TGTGCCAGCAGTCGGGGAGCCATCCCGAGCTCCTACGAGCAGTACTTC. The chain couples TRBV6-1 to TRBJ2-7, with D perhaps TRBD2 (5 bases). CDR1 and CDR2 (germline): MNHNS, SASEGT. Trimming shortened V by 5 bases and J by 0 bases, and 17 bases separated the two germline ends. The CDR3 consists of 16 residues.

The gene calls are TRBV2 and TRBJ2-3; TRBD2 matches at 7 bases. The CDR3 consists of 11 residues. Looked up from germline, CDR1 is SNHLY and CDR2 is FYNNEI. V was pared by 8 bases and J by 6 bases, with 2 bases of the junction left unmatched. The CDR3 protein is CASLLADTQYF. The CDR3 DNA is TGTGCCAGCCTACTAGCGGATACGCAGTATTTT.

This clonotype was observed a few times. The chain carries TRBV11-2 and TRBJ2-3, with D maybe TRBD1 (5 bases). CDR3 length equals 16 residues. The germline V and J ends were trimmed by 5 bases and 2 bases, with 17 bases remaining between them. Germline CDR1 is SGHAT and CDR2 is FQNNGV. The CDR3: CASSLGPGRNTDTQYF. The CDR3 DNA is TGTGCCAGCAGCCTGGGCCCAGGGCGGAACACAGATACGCAGTATTTT.

Written as DNA, the CDR3 is TGTGCCAGCAGCGTATCGGCGGAACCCGGGGAGCTGTTTTTT. As protein: CASSVSAEPGELFF. The chain uses TRBV9 and TRBJ2-2; unclear D gene. Germline CDR1 reads SGDLS; CDR2 reads YYNGEE. The V end lost 1 base, the J end lost 6 bases, and 10 bases lay between the germline ends. CDR3 length: 14 residues.

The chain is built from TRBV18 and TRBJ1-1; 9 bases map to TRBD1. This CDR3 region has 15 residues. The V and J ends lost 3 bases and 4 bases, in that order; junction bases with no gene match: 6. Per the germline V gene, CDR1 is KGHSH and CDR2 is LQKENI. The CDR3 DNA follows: TGTGCCAGCTCACCGAAGGGACAGGGCGGCACTGAAGCTTTCTTT. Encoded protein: CASSPKGQGGTEAFF.

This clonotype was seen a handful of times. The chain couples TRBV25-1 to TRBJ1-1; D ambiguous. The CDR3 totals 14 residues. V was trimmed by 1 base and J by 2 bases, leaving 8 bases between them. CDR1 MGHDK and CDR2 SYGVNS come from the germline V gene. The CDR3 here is CASSEFMGNTEAFF. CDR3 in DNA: TGTGCCAGCAGTGAATTTATGGGTAACACTGAAGCTTTCTTT.

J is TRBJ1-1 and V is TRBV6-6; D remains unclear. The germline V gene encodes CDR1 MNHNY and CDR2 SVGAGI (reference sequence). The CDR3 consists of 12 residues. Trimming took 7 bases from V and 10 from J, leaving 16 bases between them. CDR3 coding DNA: TGTGCCAGCAACCCCGGTACAGCGCTAGCTTTCTTT. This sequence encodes CASNPGTALAFF.

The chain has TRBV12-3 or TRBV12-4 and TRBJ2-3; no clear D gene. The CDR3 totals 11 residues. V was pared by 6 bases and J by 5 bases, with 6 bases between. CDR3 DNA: TGTGCCAGCAGGAGTGGAGATACGCAGTATTTT. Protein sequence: CASRSGDTQYF.